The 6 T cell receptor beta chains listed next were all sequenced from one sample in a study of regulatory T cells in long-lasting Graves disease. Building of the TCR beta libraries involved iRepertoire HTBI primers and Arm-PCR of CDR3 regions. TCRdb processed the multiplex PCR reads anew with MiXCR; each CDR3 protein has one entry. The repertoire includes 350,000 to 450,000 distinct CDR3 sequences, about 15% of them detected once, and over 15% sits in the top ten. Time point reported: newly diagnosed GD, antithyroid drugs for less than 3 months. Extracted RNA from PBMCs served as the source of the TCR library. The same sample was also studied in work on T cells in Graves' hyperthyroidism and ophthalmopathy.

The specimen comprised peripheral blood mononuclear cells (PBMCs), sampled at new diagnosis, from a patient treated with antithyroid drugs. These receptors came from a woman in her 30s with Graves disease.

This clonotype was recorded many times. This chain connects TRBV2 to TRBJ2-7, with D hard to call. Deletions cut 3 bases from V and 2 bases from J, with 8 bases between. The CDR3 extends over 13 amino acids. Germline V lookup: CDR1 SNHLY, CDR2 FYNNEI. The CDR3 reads CASSEKRTYEQYF. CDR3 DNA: TGTGCCAGCAGTGAGAAACGGACCTACGAGCAGTACTTC.

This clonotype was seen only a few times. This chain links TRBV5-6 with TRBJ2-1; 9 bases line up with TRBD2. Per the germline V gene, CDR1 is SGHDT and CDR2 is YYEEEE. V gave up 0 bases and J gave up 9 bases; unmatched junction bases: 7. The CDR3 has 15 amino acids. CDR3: CASSLGREGQGEQFF. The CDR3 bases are TGTGCCAGCAGCTTGGGGCGGGAGGGCCAGGGTGAGCAGTTCTTC.

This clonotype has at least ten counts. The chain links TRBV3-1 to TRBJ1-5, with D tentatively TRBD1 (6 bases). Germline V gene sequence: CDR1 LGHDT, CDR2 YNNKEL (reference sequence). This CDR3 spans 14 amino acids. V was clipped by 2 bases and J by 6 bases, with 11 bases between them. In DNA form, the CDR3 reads TGTGCCAGCAGCCAATTGGACAGCGGTCAGCCCCAGCATTTT. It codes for CASSQLDSGQPQHF.

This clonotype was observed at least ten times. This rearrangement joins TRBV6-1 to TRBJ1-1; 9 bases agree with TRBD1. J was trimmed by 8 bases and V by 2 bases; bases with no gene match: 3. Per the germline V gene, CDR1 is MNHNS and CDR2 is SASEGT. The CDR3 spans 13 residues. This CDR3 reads CASSETGGREAFF. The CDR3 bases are TGTGCCAGCAGTGAAACAGGGGGCAGGGAAGCTTTCTTT.

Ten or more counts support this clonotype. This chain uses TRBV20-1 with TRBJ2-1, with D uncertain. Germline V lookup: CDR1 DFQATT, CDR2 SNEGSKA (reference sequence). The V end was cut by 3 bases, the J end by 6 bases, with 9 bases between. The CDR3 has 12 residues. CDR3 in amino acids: CSASGYANEQFF. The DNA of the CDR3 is TGCAGTGCTAGCGGGTATGCCAATGAGCAGTTCTTC.

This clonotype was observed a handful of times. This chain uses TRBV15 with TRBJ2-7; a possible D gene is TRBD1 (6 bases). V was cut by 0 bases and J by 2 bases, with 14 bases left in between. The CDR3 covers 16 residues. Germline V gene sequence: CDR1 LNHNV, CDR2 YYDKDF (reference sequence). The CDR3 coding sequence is TGTGCCACCAGCAGAGATGGGGGCGGACGCCCCTACGAGCAGTACTTC. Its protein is CATSRDGGGRPYEQYF.